The 18 T cell receptor beta chains below were found in one sample sequenced in a study of blood T cell repertoires in COVID-19. Repertoires were generated with immunoSEQ multiplex PCR, while TCRdb's copy carries only in-frame clones and drops some. The sample has approximately 230,000 clones; about 88% are singletons. The specimen was peripheral blood. Source of these receptors: a middle-aged woman who had recovered from COVID-19.

The chain uses TRBV19 and TRBJ2-7; the match to TRBD1 covers 10 bases. The V segment lost 4 bases and the J segment 4 bases; nucleotides outside the gene matches: 10. The CDR3 loop spans 16 amino acids. Germline V gene sequence: CDR1 LNHDA, CDR2 SQIVND (reference sequence). In nucleotides, the CDR3 is TGTGCCAGTAGTAGTCTGATCGGACAGGGGGGGTACGAGCAGTACTTC. It translates to CASSSLIGQGGYEQYF.

In its sample, this clone was seen many times. V gene TRBV3-1 (or the pseudogene TRBV3-2) combines with J gene TRBJ2-1, with D unresolved. There are 15 residues in the CDR3. The germline gives CDR1 LGHDT, CDR2 YNNKEL (reference sequence). V shed 0 bases and J shed 7 bases, with 13 bases lying between them. CDR3 bases: TGTGCCAGCAGCCAAGATTACGAGGATAGGAATGAGCAGTTCTTC. It translates to CASSQDYEDRNEQFF.

The chain carries TRBV7-8 and TRBJ2-2, with a weak D call TRBD1 (5 bases). This CDR3 region has 15 residues. V dropped 1 base and J dropped 2 bases, with 8 bases sitting between them. The V gene's germline CDR1 is SGHVS and CDR2 FQNEAQ. CDR3 nucleotides: TGTGCCAGCAGCTTAGGGACACGTAACACCGGGGAGCTGTTTTTT. It translates to CASSLGTRNTGELFF.

The chain couples TRBV6-5 to TRBJ2-7; D possibly corresponds to TRBD1 (6 bases). Trimming removed 6 bases at V and 0 bases at J, with 15 bases between. CDR3 size: 15 residues. CDR1 and CDR2 (germline): MNHEY, SVGAGI. CDR3 nucleotides: TGTGCCAGCAGCCTCACCGGGACACGCTCCTACGAGCAGTACTTC. This codes for CASSLTGTRSYEQYF.

The V and J genes are TRBV7-2 and TRBJ2-7, with 8 bases identical to TRBD2. CDR3 length: 14 amino acids. Germline V gene sequence: CDR1 SGHTA, CDR2 FQGNSA. V lost 2 bases and J lost 4; bases outside the gene matches: 4. CDR3 region: CASSLPGLEYEQYF. The CDR3 DNA is TGTGCCAGCAGCTTACCGGGACTAGAGTACGAGCAGTACTTC.

V usage is TRBV9 and J usage is TRBJ2-2, with a weak D call TRBD2 (5 bases). CDR3 size: 16 residues. The V gene's germline CDR1 is SGDLS and CDR2 YYNGEE. Trimming shortened V by 5 bases and J by 6 bases, and 20 bases separated the two germline ends. In nucleotides, the CDR3 is TGTGCCAGCAGGGCGGGCCAGTCGCTTCAGTCCGGGGAGCTGTTTTTT. It yields the protein CASRAGQSLQSGELFF.

This clone was seen a handful of times. V usage is TRBV20-1 and J usage is TRBJ1-2, with D maybe TRBD1 (6 bases). CDR3 length: 15 residues. In germline, CDR1 is DFQATT, CDR2 SNEGSKA (reference sequence). V gave up 3 bases and J gave up 4 bases, with 18 bases separating them. The CDR3 DNA follows: TGCAGTGCTAGTTCCCAGGGGAAAGCCCCCTATGGCTACACCTTC. This codes for CSASSQGKAPYGYTF.

The rearrangement joins TRBV24-1 to TRBJ2-1; D not resolved. Per the germline V gene, CDR1 is KGHDR and CDR2 is SFDVKD. The CDR3 consists of 12 residues. Trimming took off 10 bases at V and 10 bases at J, with 16 bases between the two ends. In DNA, the CDR3 is TGTGCCACGGCCTCTCGTACCCCGGAGCAGTTCTTC. This translates into CATASRTPEQFF.

The J gene is TRBJ1-1, the V gene TRBV27, with 9 bases matching TRBD1. Germline values: CDR1 MNHEY, CDR2 SMNVEV (reference sequence). V dropped 5 bases and J dropped 5; count of bases not matched to a gene: 3. CDR3 length: 13 residues. This chain's CDR3 is CASSRDRVTEAFF. CDR3 bases: TGTGCCAGCAGTCGGGACAGGGTTACTGAAGCTTTCTTT.

V usage is TRBV19 and J usage is TRBJ2-1; 9 bases are shared with TRBD2. V was pared by 8 bases and J by 0 bases, with 5 bases of the junction left unmatched. The CDR3 covers 15 residues. Germline assignment: CDR1 LNHDA and CDR2 SQIVND (reference sequence). DNA of the CDR3: TGTGCCAGTTCCCCGGGACTAGCCTCCTACAATGAGCAGTTCTTC. This encodes CASSPGLASYNEQFF.

The V gene is TRBV6-1, the J gene TRBJ1-4; D call uncertain. Germline CDR1 is MNHNS and CDR2 is SASEGT. Deletions cut 1 base from V and 10 bases from J, with 10 bases between. This CDR3 is built from 13 residues. This chain's CDR3 is CASSEERLGKLFF. The CDR3, as DNA: TGTGCCAGCAGTGAAGAGCGGTTAGGAAAACTGTTTTTT.

The chain recombines TRBV30 with TRBJ2-1; D might be TRBD2 (7 bases). This CDR3 region has 14 residues. Germline V CDR1 and CDR2: GTSNPN, SVGIG (reference sequence). Deletions cut 2 bases from V and 2 bases from J, with 10 bases between. The CDR3 DNA follows: TGTGCCTGGAGTAGGGGGGGGGCCTACAATGAGCAGTTCTTC. Its protein product is CAWSRGGAYNEQFF.

J is TRBJ2-5 and V is TRBV4-2, with 13 bases that match TRBD2. Germline V gives CDR1 LGHNA, CDR2 YNFKEQ. This CDR3 has 17 amino acids. With V trimmed by 1 base and J by 1 base, 3 bases remained unmatched. Here the CDR3 DNA reads TGTGCCAGCAGCCAAGCTGGGACTAGCGGGGTCCAAGAGACCCAGTACTTC. Translated: CASSQAGTSGVQETQYF.

The rearrangement links TRBV6-5 to TRBJ1-2; 9 bases fit TRBD1. The CDR3 is 14 amino acids. CDR1 and CDR2 (germline): MNHEY, SVGAGI. The V segment lost 2 bases and the J segment 6 bases; nucleotides outside the gene matches: 4. The CDR3 here is CASSYRTGADGYTF. The CDR3, as DNA: TGTGCCAGCAGTTACAGGACAGGGGCGGATGGCTACACCTTC.

This clone was recorded only once. This chain joins TRBV19 and TRBJ2-7; maybe TRBD1 (6 bases). The CDR3 spans 17 residues. Germline V gene data show CDR1 as LNHDA and CDR2 as SQIVND (reference sequence). Trimming removed 1 base from V and 1 base from J, with 17 bases in between. Written as DNA, the CDR3 is TGTGCCAGTAGTATAGCCCATGGGGCAGGACAGTCCTACGAGCAGTACTTC. Encoded protein: CASSIAHGAGQSYEQYF.

The CDR3 DNA reads TGTGCCTCCTCGACAGGGAGGACTGGAAACACCATATATTTT. The encoded protein is CASSTGRTGNTIYF. This sequence joins TRBV3-1 (or the pseudogene TRBV3-2) and TRBJ1-3; 7 nucleotides align to TRBD1. The CDR3 runs 14 residues. Germline trimming cut 11 bases from V and 2 bases from J; bases unmatched to any gene: 9. CDR1 is LGHDT and CDR2 is YNNKEL in the germline V gene (reference sequence).

This chain joins TRBV5-4 and TRBJ2-5, with D perhaps TRBD1 (6 bases). The CDR3 extends over 16 amino acids. The germline V and J ends were trimmed by 2 bases and 1 base, with 15 bases remaining between them. From germline, CDR1 is SGHNT and CDR2 YYREEE (reference sequence). The CDR3 protein is CASSFGVGTSQETQYF. In DNA, the CDR3 is TGTGCCAGCAGCTTCGGCGTGGGGACATCCCAAGAGACCCAGTACTTC.

CDR3 nucleotide sequence: TGTGCCAGCAGCCAAGAACTAGCGGGGAGAGAGACCCAGTACTTC. Translation gives CASSQELAGRETQYF. This chain joins TRBV3-1 (or the pseudogene TRBV3-2) and TRBJ2-5, with 10 positions matching TRBD2. CDR1 LGHDT and CDR2 YNNKEL come from the germline V gene (reference sequence). The CDR3 extends over 15 amino acids. V lost 0 bases and J lost 4; bases outside the gene matches: 2.